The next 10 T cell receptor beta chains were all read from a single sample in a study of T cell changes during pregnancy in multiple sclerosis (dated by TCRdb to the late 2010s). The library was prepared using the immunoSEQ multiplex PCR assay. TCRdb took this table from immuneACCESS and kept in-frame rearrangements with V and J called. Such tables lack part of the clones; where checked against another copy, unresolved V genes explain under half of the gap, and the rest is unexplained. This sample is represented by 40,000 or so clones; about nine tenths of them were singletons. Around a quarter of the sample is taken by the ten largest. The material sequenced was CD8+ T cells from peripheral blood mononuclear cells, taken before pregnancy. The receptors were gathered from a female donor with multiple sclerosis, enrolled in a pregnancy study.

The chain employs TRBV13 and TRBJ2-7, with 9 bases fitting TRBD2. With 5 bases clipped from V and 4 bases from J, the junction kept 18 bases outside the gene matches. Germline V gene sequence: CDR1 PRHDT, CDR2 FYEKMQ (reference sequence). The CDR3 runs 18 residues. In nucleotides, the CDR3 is TGTGCCAGCAGCCTTAATCTCGGTGTGGCGGGAGGGCCGTACGAGCAGTACTTC. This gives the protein CASSLNLGVAGGPYEQYF.

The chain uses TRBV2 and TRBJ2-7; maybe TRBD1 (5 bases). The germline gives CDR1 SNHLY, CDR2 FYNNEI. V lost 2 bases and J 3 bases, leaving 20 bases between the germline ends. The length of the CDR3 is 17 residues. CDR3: CASSERAGSPAIYEQYF. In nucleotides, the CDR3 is TGTGCCAGCAGTGAACGGGCAGGGTCGCCGGCGATCTACGAGCAGTACTTC. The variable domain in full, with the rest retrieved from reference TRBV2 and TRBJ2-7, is EPEVTQTPSHQVTQMGQEVILRCVPISNHLYFYWYRQILGQKVEFLVSFYNNEISEKSEIFDDQFSVERPDGSNFTLKIRSTKLEDSAMYFCASSERAGSPAIYEQYFGPGTRLTVT.

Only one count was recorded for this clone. The CDR3 protein is CASSQRDSLNTEAFF. For the CDR3, the DNA is TGCGCCAGCAGCCAACGGGACAGCTTGAACACTGAAGCTTTCTTT. The chain links TRBV4-1 to TRBJ1-1; 7 bases match TRBD1. The CDR3 runs to 15 residues. Germline lookup yields CDR1 MGHRA and CDR2 YSYEKL. J lost 0 bases, V lost 2 bases, and 3 bases had no gene match.

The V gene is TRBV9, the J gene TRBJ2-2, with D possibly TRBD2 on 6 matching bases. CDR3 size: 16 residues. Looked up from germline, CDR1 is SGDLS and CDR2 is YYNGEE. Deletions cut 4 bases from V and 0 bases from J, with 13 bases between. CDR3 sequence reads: CASSPQRAPNTGELFF. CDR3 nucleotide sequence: TGTGCCAGCAGCCCCCAGCGGGCCCCGAACACCGGGGAGCTGTTTTTT.

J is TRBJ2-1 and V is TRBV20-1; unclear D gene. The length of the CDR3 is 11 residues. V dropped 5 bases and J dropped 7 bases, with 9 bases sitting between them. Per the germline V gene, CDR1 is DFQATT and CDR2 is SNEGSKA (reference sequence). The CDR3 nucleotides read TGCAGTGCTGCCCCCGAGAATGAGCAGTTCTTC. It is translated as CSAAPENEQFF.

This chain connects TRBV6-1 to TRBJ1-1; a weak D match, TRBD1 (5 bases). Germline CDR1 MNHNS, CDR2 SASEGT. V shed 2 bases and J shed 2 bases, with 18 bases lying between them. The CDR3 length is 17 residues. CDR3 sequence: CASSERRRGGLNTEAFF. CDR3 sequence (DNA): TGTGCCAGCAGTGAACGGCGAAGGGGAGGTCTAAACACTGAAGCTTTCTTT.

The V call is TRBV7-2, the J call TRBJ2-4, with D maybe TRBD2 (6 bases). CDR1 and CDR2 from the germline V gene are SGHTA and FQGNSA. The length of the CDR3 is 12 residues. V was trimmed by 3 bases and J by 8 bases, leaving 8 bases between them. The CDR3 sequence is CASSLEGYIQYF. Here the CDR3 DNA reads TGTGCCAGCAGCTTGGAGGGTTACATTCAGTACTTC.

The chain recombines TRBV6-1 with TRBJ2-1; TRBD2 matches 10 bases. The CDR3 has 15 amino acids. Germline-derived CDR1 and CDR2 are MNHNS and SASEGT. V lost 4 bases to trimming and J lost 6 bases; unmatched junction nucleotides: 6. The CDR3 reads CASSGKASGGNEQFF. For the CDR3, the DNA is TGTGCCAGCAGTGGTAAGGCTAGCGGGGGCAATGAGCAGTTCTTC.

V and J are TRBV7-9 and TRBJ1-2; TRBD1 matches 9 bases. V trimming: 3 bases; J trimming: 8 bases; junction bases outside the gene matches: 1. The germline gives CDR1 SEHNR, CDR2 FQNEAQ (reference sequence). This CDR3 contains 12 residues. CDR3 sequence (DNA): TGTGCCAGCAGCTTCGACAGGGGGGGCTACACCTTC. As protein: CASSFDRGGYTF.

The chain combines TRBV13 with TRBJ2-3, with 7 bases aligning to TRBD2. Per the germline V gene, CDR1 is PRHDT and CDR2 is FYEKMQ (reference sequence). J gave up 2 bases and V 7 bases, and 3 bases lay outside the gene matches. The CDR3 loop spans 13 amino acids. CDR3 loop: CASNSGNTDTQYF. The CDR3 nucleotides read TGTGCCAGCAACAGCGGGAACACAGATACGCAGTATTTT.